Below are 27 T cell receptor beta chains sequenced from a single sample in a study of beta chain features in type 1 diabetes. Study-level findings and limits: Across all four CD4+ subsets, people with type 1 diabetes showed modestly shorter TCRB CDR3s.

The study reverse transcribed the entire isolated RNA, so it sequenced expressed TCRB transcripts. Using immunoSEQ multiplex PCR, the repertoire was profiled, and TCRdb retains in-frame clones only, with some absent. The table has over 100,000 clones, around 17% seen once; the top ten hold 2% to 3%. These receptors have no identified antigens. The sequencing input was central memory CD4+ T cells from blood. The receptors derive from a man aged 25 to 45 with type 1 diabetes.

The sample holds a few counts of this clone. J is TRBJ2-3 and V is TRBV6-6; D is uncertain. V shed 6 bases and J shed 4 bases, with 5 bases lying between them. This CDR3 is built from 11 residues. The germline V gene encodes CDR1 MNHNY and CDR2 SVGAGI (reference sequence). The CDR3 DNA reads TGTGCCAGCAGCCTGTCAGATACGCAGTATTTT. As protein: CASSLSDTQYF.

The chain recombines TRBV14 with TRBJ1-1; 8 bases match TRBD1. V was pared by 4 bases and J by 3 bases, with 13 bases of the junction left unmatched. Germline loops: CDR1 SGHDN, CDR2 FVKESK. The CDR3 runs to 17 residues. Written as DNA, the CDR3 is TGTGCCAGCAGCCGAAGTTATGGACAGGGAGGGGACACTGAAGCTTTCTTT. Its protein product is CASSRSYGQGGDTEAFF.

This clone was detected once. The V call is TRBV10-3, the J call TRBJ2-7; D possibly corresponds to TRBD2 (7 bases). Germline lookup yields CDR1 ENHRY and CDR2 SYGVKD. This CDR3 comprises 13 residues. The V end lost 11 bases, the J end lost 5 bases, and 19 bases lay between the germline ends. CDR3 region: CASYRDGTNEQYF. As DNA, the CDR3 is TGTGCCTCATACAGGGATGGGACTAACGAGCAGTACTTC.

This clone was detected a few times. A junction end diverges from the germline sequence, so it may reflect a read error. The CDR3 sequence is CASSFRSGGQETQYF. DNA of the CDR3: TGTGCCAGCAGTTTCAGGAGCGGGGGGCAAGAGACCCAGTACTTC. J is TRBJ2-5 and V is TRBV10-3; 9 bases fit TRBD2. The germline V gene has CDR1 ENHRY and CDR2 SYGVKD. CDR3 size: 15 residues.

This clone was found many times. CDR3 sequence (DNA): TGTGCCAGCAGCCAAGGGGACTCCAGCAGCTCCTACGAGCAGTACTTC. Translation: CASSQGDSSSSYEQYF. V usage is TRBV7-9 and J usage is TRBJ2-7, with a tentative D call TRBD2 (6 bases). The CDR3 length is 16 residues. V lost 5 bases to trimming and J lost 0 bases, with 17 bases between them. CDR1 is SEHNR and CDR2 is FQNEAQ in the germline V gene (reference sequence).

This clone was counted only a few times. The CDR3 loop is CASSLTGVQETQYF. The CDR3 DNA is TGTGCCAGCAGCTTAACTGGGGTTCAAGAGACCCAGTACTTC. The J gene is TRBJ2-5, the V gene TRBV7-2; D uncertain. The CDR3 loop spans 14 amino acids. V shed 2 bases and J shed 2 bases, with 9 bases lying between them. CDR1 is SGHTA, CDR2 FQGNSA, per germline.

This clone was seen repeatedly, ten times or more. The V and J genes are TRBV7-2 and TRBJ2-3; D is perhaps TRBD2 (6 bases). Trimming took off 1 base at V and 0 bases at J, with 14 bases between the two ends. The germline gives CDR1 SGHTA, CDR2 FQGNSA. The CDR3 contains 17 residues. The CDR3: CASSLGSGSGSTDTQYF. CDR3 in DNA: TGTGCCAGCAGCTTAGGAAGCGGTAGCGGTAGCACAGATACGCAGTATTTT.

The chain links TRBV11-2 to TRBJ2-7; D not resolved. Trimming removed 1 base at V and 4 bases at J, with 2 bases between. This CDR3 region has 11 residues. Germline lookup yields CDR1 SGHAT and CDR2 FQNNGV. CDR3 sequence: CASSLVYEQYF. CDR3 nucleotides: TGTGCCAGCAGCTTAGTATACGAGCAGTACTTC.

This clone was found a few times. CDR3 bases: TGTGCCAGCAGTGGTCTGCTACTCTACGAGCAGTACTTC. It specifies CASSGLLLYEQYF. The chain links TRBV25-1 to TRBJ2-7; no definite D call. Germline CDR1 reads MGHDK; CDR2 reads SYGVNS. Deletions cut 4 bases from V and 3 bases from J, with 10 bases between. CDR3 size: 13 residues.

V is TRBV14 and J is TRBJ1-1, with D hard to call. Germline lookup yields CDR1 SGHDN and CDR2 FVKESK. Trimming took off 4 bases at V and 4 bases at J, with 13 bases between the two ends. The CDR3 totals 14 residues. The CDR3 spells CASSRFMEATEAFF. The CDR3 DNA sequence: TGTGCCAGCAGCCGTTTCATGGAGGCCACTGAAGCTTTCTTT.

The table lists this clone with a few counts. The chain's CDR3 is CSESPGQGGGYTF. The DNA of the CDR3 is TGCAGCGAAAGTCCGGGACAGGGAGGTGGCTACACCTTC. The chain combines TRBV29-1 with TRBJ1-2; 9 bases align to TRBD1. Germline assignment: CDR1 SQVTM and CDR2 ANQGSEA. V trimming: 7 bases; J trimming: 7 bases; junction bases outside the gene matches: 10. CDR3 length: 13 residues.

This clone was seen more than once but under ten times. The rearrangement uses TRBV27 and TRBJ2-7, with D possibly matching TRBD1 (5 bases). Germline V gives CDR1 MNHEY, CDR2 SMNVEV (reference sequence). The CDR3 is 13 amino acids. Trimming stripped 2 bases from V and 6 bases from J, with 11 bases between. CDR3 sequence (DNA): TGTGCCAGCAGTTTAAACCCAGGGCTCGAGCAGTACTTC. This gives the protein CASSLNPGLEQYF.

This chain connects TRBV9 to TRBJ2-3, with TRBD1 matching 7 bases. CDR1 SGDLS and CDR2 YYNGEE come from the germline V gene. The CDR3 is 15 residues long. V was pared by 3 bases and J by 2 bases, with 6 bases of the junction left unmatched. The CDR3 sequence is CASSAQKGATDTQYF. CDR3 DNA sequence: TGTGCCAGCAGCGCCCAAAAGGGGGCCACAGATACGCAGTATTTT.

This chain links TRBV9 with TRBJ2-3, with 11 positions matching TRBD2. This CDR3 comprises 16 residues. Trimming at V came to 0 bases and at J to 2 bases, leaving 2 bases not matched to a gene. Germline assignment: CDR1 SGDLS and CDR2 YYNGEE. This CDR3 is CASSVGLAGPTDTQYF. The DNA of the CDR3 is TGTGCCAGCAGCGTAGGACTAGCGGGGCCCACAGATACGCAGTATTTT.

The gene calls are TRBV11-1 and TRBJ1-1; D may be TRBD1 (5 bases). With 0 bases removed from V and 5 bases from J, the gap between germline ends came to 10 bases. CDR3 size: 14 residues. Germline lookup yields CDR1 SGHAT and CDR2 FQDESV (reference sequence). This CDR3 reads CASSLARQSTEAFF. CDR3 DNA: TGTGCCAGCAGCTTAGCGCGACAGAGTACTGAAGCTTTCTTT.

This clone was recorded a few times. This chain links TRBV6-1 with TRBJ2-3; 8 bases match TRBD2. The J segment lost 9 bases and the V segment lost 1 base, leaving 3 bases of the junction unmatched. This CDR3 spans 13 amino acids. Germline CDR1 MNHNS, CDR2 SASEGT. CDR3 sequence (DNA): TGTGCCAGCAGTGAAGAGGGCGGGGGGACGCAGTATTTT. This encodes CASSEEGGGTQYF.

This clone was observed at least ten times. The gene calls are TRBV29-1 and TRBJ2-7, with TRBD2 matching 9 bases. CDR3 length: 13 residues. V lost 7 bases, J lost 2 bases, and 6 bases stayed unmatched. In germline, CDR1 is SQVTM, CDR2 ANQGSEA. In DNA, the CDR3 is TGCAGCGCTGTGACTAGCGGAACCTACGAGCAGTACTTC. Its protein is CSAVTSGTYEQYF.

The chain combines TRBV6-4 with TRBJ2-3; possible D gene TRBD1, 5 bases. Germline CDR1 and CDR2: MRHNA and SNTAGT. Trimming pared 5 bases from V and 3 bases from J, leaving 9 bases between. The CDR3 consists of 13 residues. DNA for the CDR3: TGTGCCAGCAGTTCGACAGTGACAGATACGCAGTATTTT. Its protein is CASSSTVTDTQYF.

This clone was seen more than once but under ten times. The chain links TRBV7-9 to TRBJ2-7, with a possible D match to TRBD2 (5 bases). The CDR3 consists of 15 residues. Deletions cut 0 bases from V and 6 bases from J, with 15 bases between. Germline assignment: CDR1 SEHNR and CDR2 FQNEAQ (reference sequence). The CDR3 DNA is TGTGCCAGCAGCTTAGCGTTGATGAGGGTTCGCGAGCAGTACTTC. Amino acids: CASSLALMRVREQYF. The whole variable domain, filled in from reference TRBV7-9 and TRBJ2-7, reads DTGVSQNPRHKITKRGQNVTFRCDPISEHNRLYWYRQTLGQGPEFLTYFQNEAQLEKSRLLSDRFSAERPKGSFSTLEIQRTEQGDSAMYLCASSLALMRVREQYFGPGTRLTVT.

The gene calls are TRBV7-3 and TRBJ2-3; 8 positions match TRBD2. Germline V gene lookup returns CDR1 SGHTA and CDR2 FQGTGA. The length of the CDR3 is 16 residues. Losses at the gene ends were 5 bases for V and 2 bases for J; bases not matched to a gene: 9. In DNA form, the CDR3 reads TGTGCCAGCAGCCCCCGGACGGGGGGGAACACAGATACGCAGTATTTT. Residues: CASSPRTGGNTDTQYF.

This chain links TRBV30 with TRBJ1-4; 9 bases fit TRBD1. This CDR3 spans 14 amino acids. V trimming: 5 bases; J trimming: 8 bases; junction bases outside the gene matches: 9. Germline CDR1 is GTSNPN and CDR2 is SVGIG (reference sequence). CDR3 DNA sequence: TGTGCCTGGTGCAGTACAGGGGGCGCGGAAAAACTGTTTTTT. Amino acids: CAWCSTGGAEKLFF.

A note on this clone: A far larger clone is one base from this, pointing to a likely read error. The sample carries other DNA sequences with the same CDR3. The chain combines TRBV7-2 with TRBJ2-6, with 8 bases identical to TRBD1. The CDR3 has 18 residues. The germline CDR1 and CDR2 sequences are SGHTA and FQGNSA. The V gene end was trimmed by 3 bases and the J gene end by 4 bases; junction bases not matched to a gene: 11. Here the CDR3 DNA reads TGTGCCAGCAGCTTTGGGACAGGCCGTCACTCGGGGGCCAACGTCCTGACTTTC. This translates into CASSFGTGRHSGANVLTF. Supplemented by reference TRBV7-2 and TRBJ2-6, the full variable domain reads GAGVSQSPSNKVTEKGKDVELRCDPISGHTALYWYRQSLGQGLEFLIYFQGNSAPDKSGLPSDRFSAERTGGSVSTLTIQRTQQEDSAVYLCASSFGTGRHSGANVLTFGAGSRLTVL.

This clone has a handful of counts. CDR3 residues: CSVGDREVNEKLFF. CDR3 coding DNA: TGCAGCGTTGGGGACCGAGAAGTAAATGAAAAACTGTTTTTT. The chain couples TRBV29-1 to TRBJ1-4; D is possibly TRBD1 (5 bases). This CDR3 is 14 amino acids long. Germline V lookup: CDR1 SQVTM, CDR2 ANQGSEA. The germline V and J ends were trimmed by 4 bases and 5 bases, with 14 bases remaining between them.

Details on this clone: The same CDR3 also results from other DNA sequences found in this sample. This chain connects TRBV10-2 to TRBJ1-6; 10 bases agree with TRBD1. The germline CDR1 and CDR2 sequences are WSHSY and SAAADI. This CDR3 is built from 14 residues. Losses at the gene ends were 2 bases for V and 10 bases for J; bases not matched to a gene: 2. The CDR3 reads CASSEDRGRSPLHF. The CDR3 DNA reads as TGCGCCAGCAGTGAGGACAGGGGGCGGTCACCCCTCCACTTT.

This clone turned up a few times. CDR3 nucleotide sequence: TGTGCCAGCAGCTTAGCGACAGGGGCCGGGGAGCTGTTTTTT. Its translation: CASSLATGAGELFF. This rearrangement joins TRBV7-2 to TRBJ2-2; 8 bases are a match to TRBD1. CDR3 length: 14 residues. The germline V gene encodes CDR1 SGHTA and CDR2 FQGNSA. V shed 0 bases and J 6 bases; nucleotides not matched to a gene: 0.

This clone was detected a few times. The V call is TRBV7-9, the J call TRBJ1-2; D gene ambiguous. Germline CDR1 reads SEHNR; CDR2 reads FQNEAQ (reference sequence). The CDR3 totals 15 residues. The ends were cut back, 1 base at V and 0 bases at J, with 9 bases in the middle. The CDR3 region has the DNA TGTGCCAGCAGCTTAGTGAGGCAGGCTAACTATGGCTACACCTTC. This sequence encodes CASSLVRQANYGYTF.

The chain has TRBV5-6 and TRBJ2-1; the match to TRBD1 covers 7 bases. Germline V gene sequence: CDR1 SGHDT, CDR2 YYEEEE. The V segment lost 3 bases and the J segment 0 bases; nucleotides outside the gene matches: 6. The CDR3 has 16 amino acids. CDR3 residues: CASSSGTVPSYNEQFF. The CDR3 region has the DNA TGTGCCAGCAGCTCAGGGACAGTGCCCTCCTACAATGAGCAGTTCTTC.